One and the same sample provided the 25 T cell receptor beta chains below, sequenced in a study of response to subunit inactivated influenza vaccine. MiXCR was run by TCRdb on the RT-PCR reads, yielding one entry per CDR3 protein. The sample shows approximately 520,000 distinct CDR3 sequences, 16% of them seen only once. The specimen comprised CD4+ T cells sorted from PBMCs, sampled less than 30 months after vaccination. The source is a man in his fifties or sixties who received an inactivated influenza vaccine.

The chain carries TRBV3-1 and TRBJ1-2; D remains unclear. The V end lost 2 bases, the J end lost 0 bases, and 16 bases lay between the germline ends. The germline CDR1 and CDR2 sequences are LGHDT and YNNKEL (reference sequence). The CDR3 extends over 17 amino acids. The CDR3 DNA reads TGTGCCAGCAGCCAAATGGGCTCTACTAGAGCTAACTATGGCTACACCTTC. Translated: CASSQMGSTRANYGYTF.

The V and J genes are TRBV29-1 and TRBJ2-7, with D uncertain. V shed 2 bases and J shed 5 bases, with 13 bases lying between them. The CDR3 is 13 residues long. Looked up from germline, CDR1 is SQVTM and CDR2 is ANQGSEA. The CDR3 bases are TGCAGCGTTGAAATGGGATTCGGCGACGAGCAGTACTTC. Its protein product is CSVEMGFGDEQYF.

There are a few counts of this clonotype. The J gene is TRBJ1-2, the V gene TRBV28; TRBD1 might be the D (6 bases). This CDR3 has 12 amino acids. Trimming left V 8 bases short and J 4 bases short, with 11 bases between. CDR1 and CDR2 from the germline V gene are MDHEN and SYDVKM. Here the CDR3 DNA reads TGTGCCAGCGGGGGCAGGACCTATGGCTACACCTTC. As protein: CASGGRTYGYTF.

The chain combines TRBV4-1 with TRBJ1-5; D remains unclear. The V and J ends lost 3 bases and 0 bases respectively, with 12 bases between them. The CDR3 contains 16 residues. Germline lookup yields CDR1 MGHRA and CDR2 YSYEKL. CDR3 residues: CASSQTLTASNQPQHF. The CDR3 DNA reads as TGCGCCAGCAGCCAGACCCTGACGGCTAGCAATCAGCCCCAGCATTTT.

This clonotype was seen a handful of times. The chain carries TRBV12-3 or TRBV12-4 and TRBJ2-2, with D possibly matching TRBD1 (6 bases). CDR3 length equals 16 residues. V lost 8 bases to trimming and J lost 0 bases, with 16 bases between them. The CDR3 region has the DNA TGTGCCAGCGAGTTGTCCGCAGGGGCGAACACCGGGGAGCTGTTTTTT. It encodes CASELSAGANTGELFF.

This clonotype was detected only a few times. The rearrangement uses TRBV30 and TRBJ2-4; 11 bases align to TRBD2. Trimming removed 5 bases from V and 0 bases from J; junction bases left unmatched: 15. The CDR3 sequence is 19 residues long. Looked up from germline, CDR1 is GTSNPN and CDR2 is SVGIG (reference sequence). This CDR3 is CAWGLAGGNLLLAKNIQYF. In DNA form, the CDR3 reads TGTGCCTGGGGTCTAGCGGGAGGAAACCTATTGCTAGCCAAAAACATTCAGTACTTC.

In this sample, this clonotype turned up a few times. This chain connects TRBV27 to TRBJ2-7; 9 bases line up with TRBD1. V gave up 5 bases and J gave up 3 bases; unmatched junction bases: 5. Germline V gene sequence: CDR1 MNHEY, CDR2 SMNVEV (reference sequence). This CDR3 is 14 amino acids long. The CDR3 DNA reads TGTGCCAGCAGTCGTGACAGGGGGAACTACGAGCAGTACTTC. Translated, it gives CASSRDRGNYEQYF.

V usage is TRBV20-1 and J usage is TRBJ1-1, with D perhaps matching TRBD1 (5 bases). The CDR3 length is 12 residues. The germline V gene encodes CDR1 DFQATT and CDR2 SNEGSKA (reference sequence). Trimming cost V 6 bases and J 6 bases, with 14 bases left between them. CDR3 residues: CSAPGWSAEAFF. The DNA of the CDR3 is TGCAGTGCCCCAGGGTGGAGCGCTGAAGCTTTCTTT.

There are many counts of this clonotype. CDR3 residues: CASNRINEKLFF. CDR3 DNA: TGTGCCAGCAACAGGATTAATGAAAAACTGTTTTTT. The V and J genes are TRBV28 and TRBJ1-4; tentatively, D is TRBD1 (5 bases). This CDR3 has 12 amino acids. Trimming took 7 bases from V and 4 from J, leaving 7 bases between them. Germline CDR1 MDHEN, CDR2 SYDVKM.

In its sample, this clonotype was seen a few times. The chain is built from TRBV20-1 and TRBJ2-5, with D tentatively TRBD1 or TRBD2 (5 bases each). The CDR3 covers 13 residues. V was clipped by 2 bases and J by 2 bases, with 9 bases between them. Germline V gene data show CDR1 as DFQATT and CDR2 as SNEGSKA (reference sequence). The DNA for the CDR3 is TGCAGTGCTAGATTGGGACCGCAAGAGACCCAGTACTTC. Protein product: CSARLGPQETQYF.

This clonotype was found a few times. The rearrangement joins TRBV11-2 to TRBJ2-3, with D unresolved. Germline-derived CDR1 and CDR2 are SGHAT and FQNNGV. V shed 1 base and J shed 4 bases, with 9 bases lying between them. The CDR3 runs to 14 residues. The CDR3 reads CASSLGLSADTQYF. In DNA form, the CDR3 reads TGTGCCAGCAGCTTAGGCCTCTCGGCAGATACGCAGTATTTT.

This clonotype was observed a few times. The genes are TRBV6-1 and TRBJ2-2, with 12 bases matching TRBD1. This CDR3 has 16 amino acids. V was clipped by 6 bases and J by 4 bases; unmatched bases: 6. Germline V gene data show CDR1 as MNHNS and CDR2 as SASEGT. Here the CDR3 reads CASRPPGQGATGELFF. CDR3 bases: TGTGCCAGCAGACCTCCGGGACAGGGGGCCACCGGGGAGCTGTTTTTT.

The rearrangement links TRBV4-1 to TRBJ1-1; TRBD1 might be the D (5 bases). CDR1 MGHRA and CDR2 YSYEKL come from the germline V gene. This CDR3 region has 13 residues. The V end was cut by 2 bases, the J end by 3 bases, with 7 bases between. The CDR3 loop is CASSQRGYTEAFF. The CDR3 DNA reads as TGCGCCAGCAGCCAACGGGGGTACACTGAAGCTTTCTTT.

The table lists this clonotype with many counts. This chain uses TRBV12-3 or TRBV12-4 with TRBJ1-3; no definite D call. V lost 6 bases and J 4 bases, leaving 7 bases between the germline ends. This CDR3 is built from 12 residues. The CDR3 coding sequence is TGTGCCAGCAGCCTCGGGGGAAACACCATATATTTT. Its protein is CASSLGGNTIYF.

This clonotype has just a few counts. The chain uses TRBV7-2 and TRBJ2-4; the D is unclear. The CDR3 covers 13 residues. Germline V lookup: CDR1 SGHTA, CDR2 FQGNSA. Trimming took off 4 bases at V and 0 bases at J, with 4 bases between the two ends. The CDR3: CASSSPAKNIQYF. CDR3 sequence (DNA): TGTGCCAGCAGCTCCCCAGCCAAAAACATTCAGTACTTC.

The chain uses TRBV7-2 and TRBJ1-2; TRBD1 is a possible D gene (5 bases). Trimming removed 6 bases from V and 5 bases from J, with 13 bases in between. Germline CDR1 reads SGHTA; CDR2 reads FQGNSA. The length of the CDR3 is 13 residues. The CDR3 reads CASSGTNLYGYTF. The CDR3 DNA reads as TGTGCCAGCAGTGGGACCAACCTATATGGCTACACCTTC.

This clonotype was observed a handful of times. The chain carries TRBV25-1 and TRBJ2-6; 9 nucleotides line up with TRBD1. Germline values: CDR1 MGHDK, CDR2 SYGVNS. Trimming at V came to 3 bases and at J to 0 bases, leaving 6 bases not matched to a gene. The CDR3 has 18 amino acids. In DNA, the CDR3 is TGTGCCAGCAGTGACCACAGGGGGCGTAGCTCTGGGGCCAACGTCCTGACTTTC. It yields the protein CASSDHRGRSSGANVLTF.

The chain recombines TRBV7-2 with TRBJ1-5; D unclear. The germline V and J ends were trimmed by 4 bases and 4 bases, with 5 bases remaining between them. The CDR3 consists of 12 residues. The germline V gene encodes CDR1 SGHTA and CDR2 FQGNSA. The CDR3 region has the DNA TGTGCCAGCAGCTCGTTTAATCAGCCCCAGCATTTT. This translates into CASSSFNQPQHF.

CDR3 in DNA: TGTGCCAGCAGCTTGCCTAGGGGTACTGAAGCTTTCTTT. Amino acid sequence: CASSLPRGTEAFF. This chain connects TRBV5-5 to TRBJ1-1; weak D call: TRBD1 (5 bases). CDR3 length equals 13 residues. Germline loops: CDR1 SGHKS, CDR2 YYEKEE (reference sequence). V was shortened by 1 base and J by 5 bases, with 9 bases between the two germline ends.

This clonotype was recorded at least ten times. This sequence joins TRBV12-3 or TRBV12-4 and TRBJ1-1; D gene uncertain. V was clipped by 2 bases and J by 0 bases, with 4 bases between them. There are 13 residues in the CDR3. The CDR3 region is CASSLRMNTEAFF. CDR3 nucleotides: TGTGCCAGCAGTTTAAGAATGAACACTGAAGCTTTCTTT.

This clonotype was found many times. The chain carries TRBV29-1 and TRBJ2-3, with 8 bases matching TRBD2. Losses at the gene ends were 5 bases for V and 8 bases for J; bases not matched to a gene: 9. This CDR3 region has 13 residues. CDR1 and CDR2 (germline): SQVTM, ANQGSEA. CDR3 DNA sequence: TGCAGCGTTTCCGGGGGGGAAGTGGGTACGCAGTATTTT. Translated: CSVSGGEVGTQYF.

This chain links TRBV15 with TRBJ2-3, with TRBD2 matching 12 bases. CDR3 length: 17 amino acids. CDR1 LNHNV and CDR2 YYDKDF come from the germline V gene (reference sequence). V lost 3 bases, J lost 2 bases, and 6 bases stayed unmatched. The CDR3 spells CATSSGTSGFNTDTQYF. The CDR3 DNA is TGTGCCACCAGCAGCGGGACTAGCGGGTTTAACACAGATACGCAGTATTTT. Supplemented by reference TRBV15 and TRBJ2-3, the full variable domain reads DAMVIQNPRYQVTQFGKPVTLSCSQTLNHNVMYWYQQKSSQAPKLLFHYYDKDFNNEADTPDNFQSRRPNTSFCFLDIRSPGLGDTAMYLCATSSGTSGFNTDTQYFGPGTRLTVL.

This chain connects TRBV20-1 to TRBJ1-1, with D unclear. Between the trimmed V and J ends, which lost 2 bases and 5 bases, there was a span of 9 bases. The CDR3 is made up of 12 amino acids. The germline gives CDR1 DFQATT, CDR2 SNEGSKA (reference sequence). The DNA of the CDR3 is TGCAGTGCTAGAACCGGGCGGACTGAAGCTTTCTTT. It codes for CSARTGRTEAFF.

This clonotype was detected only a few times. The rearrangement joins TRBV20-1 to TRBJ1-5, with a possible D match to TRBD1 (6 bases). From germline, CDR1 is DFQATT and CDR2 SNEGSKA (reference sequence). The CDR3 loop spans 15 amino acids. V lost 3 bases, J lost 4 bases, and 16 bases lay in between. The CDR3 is CSASLGGQRNQPQHF. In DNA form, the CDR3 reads TGCAGTGCTAGTCTGGGGGGGCAGAGGAATCAGCCCCAGCATTTT.

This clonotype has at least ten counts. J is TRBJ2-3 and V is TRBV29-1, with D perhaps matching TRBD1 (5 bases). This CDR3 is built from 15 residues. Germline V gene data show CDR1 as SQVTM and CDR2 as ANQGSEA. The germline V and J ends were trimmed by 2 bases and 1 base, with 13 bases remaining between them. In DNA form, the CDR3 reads TGCAGCGTTGAACGGGTCGTAGGGGGCACAGATACGCAGTATTTT. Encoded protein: CSVERVVGGTDTQYF.